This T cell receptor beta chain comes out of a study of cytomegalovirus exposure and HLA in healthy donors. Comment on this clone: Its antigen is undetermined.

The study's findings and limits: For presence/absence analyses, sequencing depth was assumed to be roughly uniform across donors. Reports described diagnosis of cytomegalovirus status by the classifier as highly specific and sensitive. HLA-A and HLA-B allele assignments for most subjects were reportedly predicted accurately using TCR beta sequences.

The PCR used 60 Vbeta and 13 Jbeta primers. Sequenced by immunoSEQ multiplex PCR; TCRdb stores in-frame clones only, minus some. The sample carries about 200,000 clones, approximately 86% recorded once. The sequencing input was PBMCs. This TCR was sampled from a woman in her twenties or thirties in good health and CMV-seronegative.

CDR3 loop: CASSLVASSGSHNEQFF. The CDR3 DNA is TGTGCCAGCAGCTTAGTGGCTTCTAGCGGGAGCCACAATGAGCAGTTCTTC. The rearrangement links TRBV7-6 to TRBJ2-1; TRBD2 aligns across 10 bases. CDR3 length: 17 residues. J lost 5 bases, V lost 1 base, and 8 bases had no gene match. Germline V CDR1 and CDR2: SGHVS, FNYEAQ.